The 11 T cell receptor beta chains in this list originate from one sample, sequenced in a study of blood T cell repertoires in COVID-19. Sequencing used immunoSEQ multiplex PCR; TCRdb keeps in-frame clones, though not all of them. The sample lists more than 90,000 clones, 87% seen once, with around a tenth in the top ten. The sequenced sample consisted of peripheral blood. The receptor set was obtained from a young woman with acute or convalescent COVID-19.

This chain uses TRBV10-3 with TRBJ2-2; tentative D call: TRBD2 (5 bases). This CDR3 has 14 amino acids. V was trimmed by 2 bases and J by 1 base, leaving 5 bases between them. From germline, CDR1 is ENHRY and CDR2 SYGVKD. Here the CDR3 DNA reads TGTGCCATCAGTGAGGGACTGAACACCGGGGAGCTGTTTTTT. Its translation is CAISEGLNTGELFF.

This clone showed up just once. The gene calls are TRBV6-1 and TRBJ1-5; 8 bases match TRBD1. Germline values: CDR1 MNHNS, CDR2 SASEGT. The CDR3 totals 19 residues. Trimming at V came to 4 bases and at J to 9 bases, leaving 23 bases not matched to a gene. CDR3 in DNA: TGTGCCAGCAGTGTCTACCCGGGACAGGTAGGCACTACCTTAGGGCCCCAGCATTTT. The encoded protein is CASSVYPGQVGTTLGPQHF.

The chain is built from TRBV19 and TRBJ2-6, with D maybe TRBD1 (5 bases). Trimming removed 6 bases from V and 3 bases from J, with 9 bases in between. Germline V gives CDR1 LNHDA, CDR2 SQIVND (reference sequence). There are 14 residues in the CDR3. CDR3 sequence: CASSRAVGANVLTF. The CDR3, as DNA: TGTGCCAGTAGCAGGGCGGTTGGGGCCAACGTCCTGACTTTC.

The chain recombines TRBV19 with TRBJ1-4; D gene uncertain. Germline lookup yields CDR1 LNHDA and CDR2 SQIVND (reference sequence). CDR3 size: 14 residues. V lost 5 bases and J 6 bases, leaving 13 bases between the germline ends. CDR3 sequence: CASSGGEDYEKLFF. For the CDR3, the DNA is TGTGCCAGTAGTGGCGGCGAGGACTATGAAAAACTGTTTTTT.

The chain is built from TRBV4-2 and TRBJ2-1; 7 bases fit TRBD1. This CDR3 is built from 13 residues. CDR1 is LGHNA, CDR2 YNFKEQ, per germline. Trimming took 2 bases from V and 8 from J; bases not matched to a gene: 3. The CDR3: CASSQLGQYEQFF. The CDR3 DNA is TGTGCCAGCAGCCAACTGGGACAGTATGAGCAGTTCTTC.

CDR3 amino acids: CASSRTGIGNGYTF. DNA of the CDR3: TGTGCCAGCAGCCGGACAGGGATAGGCAATGGCTACACCTTC. The gene calls are TRBV6-5 and TRBJ1-2; 8 bases are a match to TRBD1. The CDR3 loop spans 14 amino acids. The germline V gene encodes CDR1 MNHEY and CDR2 SVGAGI. V lost 6 bases, J lost 6 bases, and 9 bases stayed unmatched.

As to this clone: The junction shows a germline mismatch at one end, possibly a read error. V is TRBV3-1 (or the pseudogene TRBV3-2) and J is TRBJ2-2; TRBD2 agrees at 7 bases. The CDR3 sequence is 14 residues long. From germline, CDR1 is LGHDT and CDR2 YNNKEL (reference sequence). The CDR3 is CASIQSGTTGELFF. In DNA form, the CDR3 reads TGTGCCAGCATCCAAAGCGGGACTACCGGGGAGCTGTTTTTT.

The chain uses TRBV3-1 (or the pseudogene TRBV3-2) and TRBJ2-2, with a weak D call TRBD2 (6 bases). Per the germline V gene, CDR1 is LGHDT and CDR2 is YNNKEL (reference sequence). Trimming pared 1 base from V and 6 bases from J, leaving 9 bases between. This CDR3 has 14 amino acids. CDR3 loop: CASSQVGGAGELFF. The CDR3 nucleotides read TGTGCCAGCAGCCAAGTGGGCGGGGCCGGGGAGCTGTTTTTT.

This chain connects TRBV4-2 to TRBJ1-4; tentative D call: TRBD1 (5 bases). Germline CDR1 reads LGHNA; CDR2 reads YNFKEQ. The germline V and J ends were trimmed by 1 base and 3 bases, with 6 bases remaining between them. The CDR3 totals 14 residues. The CDR3 loop is CASSQGQSNEKLFF. The CDR3 DNA is TGTGCCAGCAGCCAAGGACAGTCTAATGAAAAACTGTTTTTT.

The chain couples TRBV7-6 to TRBJ1-2; 10 bases match TRBD1. Germline assignment: CDR1 SGHVS and CDR2 FNYEAQ. V gave up 4 bases and J gave up 7 bases; unmatched junction bases: 6. CDR3 size: 14 residues. CDR3 in amino acids: CASSSRQGATGYTF. CDR3 DNA: TGTGCCAGCAGCTCCAGACAGGGGGCGACTGGCTACACCTTC.

The rearrangement links TRBV4-1 to TRBJ1-3; D unclear. Germline V gene lookup returns CDR1 MGHRA and CDR2 YSYEKL. The CDR3 extends over 17 amino acids. V was trimmed by 0 bases and J by 2 bases, leaving 14 bases between them. The CDR3 DNA follows: TGCGCCAGCAGCCAAGAGCCGGGTCGCGGCGCTGGAAACACCATATATTTT. As protein: CASSQEPGRGAGNTIYF.